This TCR beta chain is from a study of shared clonotypes between healthy human individuals. Across several immunoSEQ plates, the genomic DNA of each subset was split evenly. TCRdb keeps only in-frame clones here, not all; method: immunoSEQ multiplex PCR. This sample has about 690,000 clones, with about 90% found just once. Study findings and constraints: Shared across a few donors were around 5% of the naive CD4 clonotypes.

The CDR3 has 17 amino acids. CDR1 MNHNS and CDR2 SASEGT come from the germline V gene. Unmatched junction bases numbered 16, after V lost 2 bases and J lost 9 bases. On this clone itself: Its antigen is unidentified.

This receptor was taken from a man younger than 30 in good health. Some clones in this sample may be carry-over from other donors' samples. The genes are TRBV6-1 and TRBJ2-1; 7 bases agree with TRBD2. Material: memory CD8+ T cells from PBMCs. Noted subset: CD45RO+ cells pooled with CCR7-negative TemRA cells. DNA of the CDR3: TGTGCCAGCAGTGAAAGCCGAGCGGGATCTCCGAGGGGTGAGCAGTTCTTC. It translates to CASSESRAGSPRGEQFF.